What follows describes a single T cell receptor beta chain. Antigen: not known. TCRdb's copy holds only in-frame clones and misses some; the assay was immunoSEQ multiplex PCR. Among around 120,000 clones listed, more than 70% were seen once. The sample comes from a study of PD-1 blockade in mismatch repair-deficient tumors. Study at large: Enrolled 2013-2016, patients had progressing, pretreated mismatch repair-deficient cancers of 12 types. Findings and limits, study-wide: Tumor-resident clones, often undetectable pretreatment in blood, expanded then contracted after pembrolizumab.

Every patient had mismatch repair deficiency by PCR or immunohistochemistry. TCR sequencing covered a few patients who responded to pembrolizumab. Looked up from germline, CDR1 is MDHEN and CDR2 is SYDVKM. J was trimmed by 3 bases and V by 6 bases; bases with no gene match: 7. The CDR3 loop spans 15 amino acids. The sequences come from peripheral blood, collected approximately 69 weeks after starting pembrolizumab. The receptor was derived from an adult with mismatch repair-deficient cancer. This chain joins TRBV28 and TRBJ2-1; 8 bases line up with TRBD2. Written as DNA, the CDR3 is TGTGCCAGCAGGGAGCGGGGGCGAGGCTACAATGAGCAGTTCTTC. Protein product: CASRERGRGYNEQFF.